Below, 24 T cell receptor beta chains from the same sample are listed, as sequenced in a study of cytomegalovirus exposure and HLA in healthy donors. Primers for the PCR totalled 60 Vbeta and 13 Jbeta. Using immunoSEQ multiplex PCR, the repertoire was profiled, and TCRdb retains in-frame clones only, with some absent. The data contain 220,000 or so clones, 75% of them singletons. The sequenced sample was PBMCs. The receptors were gathered from a woman between 25 and 40 years old in good health and CMV-seronegative.

The chain uses TRBV6-1 and TRBJ2-3; TRBD2 matches 9 bases. CDR1 is MNHNS, CDR2 SASEGT, per germline. V lost 3 bases and J lost 3; bases outside the gene matches: 7. The CDR3 has 16 residues. In DNA form, the CDR3 reads TGTGCCAGCAGTGAGCTGCCGCTAGCGGGGACAGATACGCAGTATTTT. Its translation: CASSELPLAGTDTQYF.

The V call is TRBV5-5, the J call TRBJ1-2; TRBD1 matches at 7 bases. The V segment lost 4 bases and the J segment 6 bases; nucleotides outside the gene matches: 6. CDR3 length: 13 residues. CDR1 SGHKS and CDR2 YYEKEE come from the germline V gene (reference sequence). DNA of the CDR3: TGTGCCAGCAGCGTGACAGGGACTGATGGCTACACCTTC. Translating gives CASSVTGTDGYTF.

On this clone itself: As the CDR3 is not closed by the conserved phenylalanine or tryptophan, this likely results from a read error. This chain connects TRBV6-5 to TRBJ1-1; unclear D gene. V lost 4 bases, J lost 6 bases, and 12 bases lay in between. Germline V gene sequence: CDR1 MNHEY, CDR2 SVGAGI. The CDR3 loop spans 13 amino acids. The CDR3 protein is CASSLAGYPEAFL. In nucleotides, the CDR3 is TGTGCCAGCAGTTTGGCCGGGTACCCTGAAGCTTTCCTT.

The CDR3 nucleotides are TGTGCCAGCAGCTTGTTCGGGCAAGAGGGCGCTTTCTTT. This translates into CASSLFGQEGAFF. V and J are TRBV5-5 and TRBJ1-1, with D unresolved. Trimming cost V 1 base and J 11 bases, with 15 bases left between them. Germline V gene data show CDR1 as SGHKS and CDR2 as YYEKEE (reference sequence). The CDR3 is made up of 13 amino acids.

The chain couples TRBV19 to TRBJ2-3, with D uncertain. The CDR3 has 15 amino acids. Germline CDR1 reads LNHDA; CDR2 reads SQIVND (reference sequence). Trimming took 0 bases from V and 3 from J, leaving 10 bases between them. The CDR3 loop is CASSIDQSGTDTQYF. CDR3 sequence (DNA): TGTGCCAGTAGTATAGATCAGTCAGGAACAGATACGCAGTATTTT.

The chain joins TRBV6-5 to TRBJ2-1; D is uncertain. Trimming cost V 4 bases and J 10 bases, with 11 bases left between them. The CDR3 contains 12 residues. Per the germline V gene, CDR1 is MNHEY and CDR2 is SVGAGI. The CDR3: CASSSLAGEQFF. In DNA, the CDR3 is TGTGCCAGCAGTTCCTTAGCCGGGGAGCAGTTCTTC.

Note on this clone: An end of the junction does not agree with germline; a read error may underlie this. This chain connects TRBV30 to TRBJ1-2; no firm D call. From germline, CDR1 is GTSNPN and CDR2 SVGIG (reference sequence). This CDR3 comprises 14 residues. This CDR3 reads CAWSVGRADYGYAF. The CDR3 region has the DNA TGTGCCTGGAGTGTGGGTAGGGCGGACTATGGCTACGCCTTC.

The genes are TRBV27 and TRBJ2-3, with 8 bases matching TRBD2. CDR1 is MNHEY, CDR2 SMNVEV, per germline (reference sequence). Germline trimming cut 5 bases from V and 6 bases from J; bases unmatched to any gene: 13. The CDR3 loop spans 16 amino acids. CDR3 DNA sequence: TGTGCCAGCAGTAACGGACTAGCTCCCCCCGCGGATACGCAGTATTTT. Translation gives CASSNGLAPPADTQYF.

V and J are TRBV2 and TRBJ2-5; the D is unclear. V was trimmed by 6 bases and J by 1 base, leaving 9 bases between them. The germline gives CDR1 SNHLY, CDR2 FYNNEI. CDR3 length equals 13 residues. The chain's CDR3 is CASSLERQETQYF. The CDR3 DNA sequence: TGTGCCAGCAGCCTCGAGCGCCAAGAGACCCAGTACTTC. Full variable domain (missing parts from reference TRBV2 and TRBJ2-5): EPEVTQTPSHQVTQMGQEVILRCVPISNHLYFYWYRQILGQKVEFLVSFYNNEISEKSEIFDDQFSVERPDGSNFTLKIRSTKLEDSAMYFCASSLERQETQYFGPGTRLLVL.

The rearrangement links TRBV25-1 to TRBJ2-5; no clear D. The CDR3 covers 15 residues. Germline V gene data show CDR1 as MGHDK and CDR2 as SYGVNS. Trimming pared 4 bases from V and 7 bases from J, leaving 19 bases between. Here the CDR3 DNA reads TGTGCCAGCAGTGGTCAGTTACCCTCCGCCGCGACCCAGTACTTC. This encodes CASSGQLPSAATQYF.

The V gene is TRBV6-5, the J gene TRBJ2-3, with D possibly matching TRBD1 (7 bases). CDR3 length equals 13 residues. The V gene lost 8 bases and the J gene lost 1 base, with 10 bases spanning the gap. Germline V CDR1 and CDR2: MNHEY, SVGAGI. CDR3 in DNA: TGTGCCAGCGGGGGGACAGGCACAGATACGCAGTATTTT. The encoded protein is CASGGTGTDTQYF.

V usage is TRBV9 and J usage is TRBJ2-7; TRBD1 agrees at 8 bases. Germline assignment: CDR1 SGDLS and CDR2 YYNGEE. The CDR3 is 14 residues long. V lost 0 bases, J lost 3 bases, and 2 bases stayed unmatched. The CDR3 sequence is CASSVGGTGYEQYF. DNA for the CDR3: TGTGCCAGCAGCGTAGGGGGGACAGGCTACGAGCAGTACTTC.

The chain carries TRBV19 and TRBJ2-7; D is unresolved. Trimming removed 4 bases from V and 0 bases from J, with 7 bases in between. CDR3 length: 13 amino acids. Looked up from germline, CDR1 is LNHDA and CDR2 is SQIVND (reference sequence). The CDR3 here is CASSSESSYEQYF. The DNA of the CDR3 is TGTGCCAGTAGTAGCGAAAGCTCCTACGAGCAGTACTTC.

The rearrangement uses TRBV23-1 and TRBJ1-1, with D hard to call. TRBV23-1 is treated as an ORF (open reading frame) with a function not yet certain. This CDR3 has 13 residues. The CDR3 DNA reads TGCGCTACACCCCCCCCAGGGAACACTGAAGCTTTCTTT. Its protein product is CATPPPGNTEAFF.

This clone was recorded a few times. This sequence joins TRBV9 and TRBJ1-2; 10 bases map to TRBD1. Germline-derived CDR1 and CDR2 are SGDLS and YYNGEE. With V trimmed by 1 base and J by 6 bases, 6 bases remained unmatched. The CDR3 is 15 residues long. CDR3 in amino acids: CASSVMTGGGNGYTF. DNA for the CDR3: TGTGCCAGCAGCGTAATGACAGGGGGCGGGAATGGCTACACCTTC.

V is TRBV7-8 and J is TRBJ2-7; tentatively, D is TRBD2 (6 bases). The CDR3 length is 14 residues. In germline, CDR1 is SGHVS, CDR2 FQNEAQ. V was cut by 5 bases and J by 0 bases, with 11 bases left in between. DNA of the CDR3: TGTGCCAGCAGCCCTAGCGCAAGCTCCTACGAGCAGTACTTC. Its translation is CASSPSASSYEQYF.

To note about this clone: A junction end diverges from the germline sequence, so it may reflect a read error. The V and J genes are TRBV4-1 and TRBJ2-7; a possible D gene is TRBD1 (5 bases). The CDR3 contains 13 residues. Germline values: CDR1 MGHRA, CDR2 YSYEKL. In DNA, the CDR3 is TGTGCCAGCAGCCAAGATCCCAGGGACGAGCAGTACTTC. Translation: CASSQDPRDEQYF.

The chain couples TRBV11-2 to TRBJ2-7; D may be TRBD1 (6 bases). In germline, CDR1 is SGHAT, CDR2 FQNNGV. V lost 5 bases, J lost 1 base, and 18 bases lay in between. The CDR3 covers 16 residues. CDR3 DNA sequence: TGTGCCAGCAGCATCGGACAGTACTATTTATCCTACGAGCAGTACTTC. It yields the protein CASSIGQYYLSYEQYF.

The chain employs TRBV4-1 and TRBJ2-3; 8 positions agree with TRBD2. Trimming took 0 bases from V and 5 from J; bases not matched to a gene: 10. CDR1 is MGHRA and CDR2 is YSYEKL in the germline V gene. The CDR3 consists of 17 residues. CDR3 bases: TGCGCCAGCAGCCAAGACAACGGGGGGGGACTAGGAGATACGCAGTATTTT. Its translation is CASSQDNGGGLGDTQYF.

The V gene is TRBV18, the J gene TRBJ1-4, with D hard to call. Germline assignment: CDR1 KGHSH and CDR2 LQKENI. This CDR3 has 16 amino acids. With 3 bases removed from V and 0 bases from J, the gap between germline ends came to 11 bases. The CDR3 nucleotides are TGTGCCAGCTCACCTTCCTCCCCTACAACTAATGAAAAACTGTTTTTT. This translates into CASSPSSPTTNEKLFF.

This clone was seen a few times. V usage is TRBV6-4 and J usage is TRBJ2-1; D is ambiguous. Trimming left V 0 bases short and J 9 bases short, with 9 bases between. Germline CDR1 and CDR2: MRHNA and SNTAGT. CDR3 length: 13 residues. Here the CDR3 DNA reads TGTGCCAGCAGTGACTCTCTCTTCAGTGAGCAGTTCTTC. It codes for CASSDSLFSEQFF.

The CDR3 sequence: CASSFWGEDYGYTF. For the CDR3, the DNA is TGTGCCAGCAGTTTTTGGGGGGAAGACTATGGCTACACCTTC. The rearrangement links TRBV27 to TRBJ1-2; possibly TRBD1 for D (5 bases). The V gene's germline CDR1 is MNHEY and CDR2 SMNVEV (reference sequence). The V end was cut by 3 bases, the J end by 3 bases, with 11 bases between. This CDR3 has 14 amino acids.

This chain joins TRBV19 and TRBJ1-2; weak D call: TRBD1 (6 bases). Trimming took off 4 bases at V and 8 bases at J, with 11 bases between the two ends. The V gene's germline CDR1 is LNHDA and CDR2 SQIVND (reference sequence). The CDR3 loop spans 12 amino acids. The DNA of the CDR3 is TGTGCCAGTAGTAACAGGGAGGGAGGCTACACCTTC. Protein product: CASSNREGGYTF.

V usage is TRBV29-1 and J usage is TRBJ1-2; a possible D gene is TRBD1 (5 bases). Trimming cost V 0 bases and J 7 bases, with 6 bases left between them. The CDR3 is 11 amino acids. Germline lookup yields CDR1 SQVTM and CDR2 ANQGSEA. CDR3 residues: CSVEEGAGYTF. The CDR3 region has the DNA TGCAGCGTTGAAGAAGGGGCTGGCTACACCTTC. The full variable domain, in which reference TRBV29-1 and TRBJ1-2 provide the parts outside the CDR3, is SAVISQKPSRDICQRGTSLTIQCQVDSQVTMMFWYRQQPGQSLTLIATANQGSEATYESGFVIDKFPISRPNLTFSTLTVSNMSPEDSSIYLCSVEEGAGYTFGSGTRLTVV.